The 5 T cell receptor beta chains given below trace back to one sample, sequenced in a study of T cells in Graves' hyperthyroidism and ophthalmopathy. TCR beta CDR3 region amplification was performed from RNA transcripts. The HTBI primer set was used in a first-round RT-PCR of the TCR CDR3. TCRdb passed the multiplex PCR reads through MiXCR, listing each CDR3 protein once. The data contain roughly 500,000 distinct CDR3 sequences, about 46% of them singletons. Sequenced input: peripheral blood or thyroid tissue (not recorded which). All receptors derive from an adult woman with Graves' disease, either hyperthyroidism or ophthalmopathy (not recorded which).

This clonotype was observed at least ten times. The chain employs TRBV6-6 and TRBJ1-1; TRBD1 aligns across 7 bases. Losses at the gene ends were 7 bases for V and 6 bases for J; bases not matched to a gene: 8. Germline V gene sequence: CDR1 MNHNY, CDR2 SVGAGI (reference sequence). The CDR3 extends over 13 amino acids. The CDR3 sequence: CASTTQGGAEAFF. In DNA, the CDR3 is TGTGCCAGCACCACTCAGGGGGGTGCTGAAGCTTTCTTT.

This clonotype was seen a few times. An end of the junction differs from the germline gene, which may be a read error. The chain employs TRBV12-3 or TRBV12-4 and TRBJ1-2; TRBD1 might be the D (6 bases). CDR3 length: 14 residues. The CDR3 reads CAISDEKGGYGYTF. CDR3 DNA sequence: TGTGCCATCAGTGACGAGAAAGGGGGCTATGGCTACACCTTC.

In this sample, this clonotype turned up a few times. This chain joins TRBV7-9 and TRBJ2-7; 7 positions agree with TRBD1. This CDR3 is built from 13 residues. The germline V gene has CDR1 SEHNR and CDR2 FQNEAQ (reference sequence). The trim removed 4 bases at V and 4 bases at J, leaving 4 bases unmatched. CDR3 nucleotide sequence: TGTGCCAGCAGCTCCCAGGGGGAGTACGAGCAGTACTTC. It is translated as CASSSQGEYEQYF.

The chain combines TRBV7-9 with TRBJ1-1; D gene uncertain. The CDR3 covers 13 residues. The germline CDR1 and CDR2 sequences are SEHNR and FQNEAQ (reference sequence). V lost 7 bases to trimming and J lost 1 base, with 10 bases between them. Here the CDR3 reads CASNKGSNTEAFF. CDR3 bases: TGTGCCAGCAACAAAGGCTCGAACACTGAAGCTTTCTTT.

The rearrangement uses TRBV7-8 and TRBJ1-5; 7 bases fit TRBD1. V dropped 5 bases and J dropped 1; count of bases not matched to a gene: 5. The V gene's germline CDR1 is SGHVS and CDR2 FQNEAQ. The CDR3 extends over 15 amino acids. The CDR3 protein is CASSVETGSNQPQHF. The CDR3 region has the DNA TGTGCCAGCAGCGTGGAGACAGGGAGCAATCAGCCCCAGCATTTT. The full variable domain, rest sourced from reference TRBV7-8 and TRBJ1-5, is GAGVSQSPRYKVAKRGQDVALRCDPISGHVSLFWYQQALGQGPEFLTYFQNEAQLDKSGLPSDRFFAERPEGSVSTLKIQRTQQEDSAVYLCASSVETGSNQPQHFGDGTRLSIL.